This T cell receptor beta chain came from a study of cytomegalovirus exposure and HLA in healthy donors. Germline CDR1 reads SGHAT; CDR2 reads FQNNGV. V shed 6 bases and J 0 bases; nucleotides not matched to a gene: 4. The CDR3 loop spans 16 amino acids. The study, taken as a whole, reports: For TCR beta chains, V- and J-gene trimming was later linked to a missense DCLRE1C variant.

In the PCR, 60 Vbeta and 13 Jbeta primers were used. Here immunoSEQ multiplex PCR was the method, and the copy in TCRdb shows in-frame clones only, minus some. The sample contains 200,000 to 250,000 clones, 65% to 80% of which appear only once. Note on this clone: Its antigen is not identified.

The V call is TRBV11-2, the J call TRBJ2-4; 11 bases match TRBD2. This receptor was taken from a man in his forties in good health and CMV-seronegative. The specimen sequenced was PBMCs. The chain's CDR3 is CASRRLAGLAKNIQYF. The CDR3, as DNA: TGTGCCAGCAGACGACTAGCGGGACTAGCCAAAAACATTCAGTACTTC.